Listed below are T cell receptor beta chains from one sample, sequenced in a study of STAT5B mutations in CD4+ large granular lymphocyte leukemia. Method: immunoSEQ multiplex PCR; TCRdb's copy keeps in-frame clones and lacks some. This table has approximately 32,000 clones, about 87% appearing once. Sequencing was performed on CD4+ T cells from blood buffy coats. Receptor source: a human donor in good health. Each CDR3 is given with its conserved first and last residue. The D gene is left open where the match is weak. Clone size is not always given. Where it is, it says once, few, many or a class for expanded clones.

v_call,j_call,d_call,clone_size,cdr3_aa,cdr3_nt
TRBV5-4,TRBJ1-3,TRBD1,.,CASSFGQELGNTIYF,TGTGCCAGCAGTTTCGGACAGGAGTTAGGAAACACCATATATTTT
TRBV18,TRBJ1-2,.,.,CASSPVTPYGYTF,TGTGCCAGCTCACCAGTTACCCCCTATGGCTACACCTTC
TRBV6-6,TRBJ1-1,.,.,CASSSGRNTEAFF,TGTGCCAGCAGCTCCGGACGGAACACTGAAGCTTTCTTT
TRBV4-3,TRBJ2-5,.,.,CASSQGAGGFAETQYF,TGCGCCAGCAGCCAAGGGGCTGGCGGATTTGCGGAGACCCAGTACTTC
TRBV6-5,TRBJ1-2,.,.,CASSYSEGLYGYTF,TGTGCCAGCAGTTACTCGGAGGGCTTATATGGCTACACCTTC
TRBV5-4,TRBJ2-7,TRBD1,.,CASRDSSYEQYF,TGTGCCAGCCGGGACAGCTCCTACGAGCAGTACTTC
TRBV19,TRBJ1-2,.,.,CASTLFTSLNYGYTF,TGTGCCAGTACTCTTTTTACCTCCCTTAACTATGGCTACACCTTC
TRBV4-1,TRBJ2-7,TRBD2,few,CASSRGLAGGGQYF,TGCGCCAGCAGCCGTGGACTAGCGGGAGGCGGGCAGTACTTC
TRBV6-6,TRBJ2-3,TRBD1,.,CASSTGTGGADTQYF,TGTGCCAGCAGTACCGGGACAGGGGGGGCAGATACGCAGTATTTT
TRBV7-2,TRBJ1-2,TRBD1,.,CASSPGQGGYGYTF,TGTGCCAGCAGCCCAGGACAGGGCGGCTATGGCTACACCTTC
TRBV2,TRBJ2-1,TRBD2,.,CAIGGLAGPAPFF,TGTGCCATCGGGGGACTAGCGGGCCCCGCGCCGTTCTTC
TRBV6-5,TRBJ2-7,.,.,CASSYSGGGPYEQYF,TGTGCCAGCAGTTACTCGGGCGGGGGCCCCTACGAGCAGTACTTC
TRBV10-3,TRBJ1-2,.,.,CAISESGTLYGYTF,TGTGCCATCAGTGAGTCGGGGACACTCTATGGCTACACCTTC
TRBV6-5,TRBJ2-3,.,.,CASSSPFTDTQYF,TGTGCCAGCAGCTCGCCGTTCACAGATACGCAGTATTTT
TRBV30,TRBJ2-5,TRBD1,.,CAWSTTGGEETQYF,TGTGCCTGGAGTACGACAGGGGGGGAAGAGACCCAGTACTTC
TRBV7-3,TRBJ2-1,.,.,CASSLKQEGNEQFF,TGTGCCAGCAGCTTAAAACAGGAAGGTAATGAGCAGTTCTTC
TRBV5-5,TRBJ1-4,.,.,CASSAGLGISEKLFF,TGTGCCAGCAGCGCTGGACTGGGCATTAGTGAAAAACTGTTTTTT
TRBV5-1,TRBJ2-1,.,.,CASRAGRGWGEQFF,TGCGCCAGCAGGGCGGGTCGGGGATGGGGTGAGCAGTTCTTC
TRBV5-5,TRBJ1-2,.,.,CASSSGGVSYGYTF,TGTGCCAGCAGCTCGGGGGGTGTTAGCTATGGCTACACCTTC
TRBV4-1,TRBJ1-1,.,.,CASSQDPFGSEAFF,TGCGCCAGCAGCCAAGATCCTTTCGGAAGTGAAGCTTTCTTT
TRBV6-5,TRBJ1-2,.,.,CASSSSGGRRGYTF,TGTGCCAGCAGTTCTTCCGGGGGTCGGCGTGGCTACACCTTC
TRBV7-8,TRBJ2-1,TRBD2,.,CASSLTGLALYNEQFF,TGTGCCAGCAGCTTAACCGGACTAGCGTTGTACAATGAGCAGTTCTTC
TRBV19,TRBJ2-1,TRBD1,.,CASSVDRAYNEQFF,TGTGCCAGTAGTGTGGACAGGGCCTACAATGAGCAGTTCTTC
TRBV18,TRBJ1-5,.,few,CASSPGRDQPQHF,TGTGCCAGCTCACCCGGAAGGGATCAGCCCCAGCATTTT
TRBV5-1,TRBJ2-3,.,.,CASSVQGSTDTQYF,TGCGCCAGCAGCGTACAGGGTTCGACAGATACGCAGTATTTT
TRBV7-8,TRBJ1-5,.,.,CASSSRRPQPQHF,TGTGCCAGCAGCTCCCGACGTCCTCAGCCCCAGCATTTT
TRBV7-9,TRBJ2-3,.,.,CASSPVAADTQYF,TGTGCCAGCAGCCCCGTGGCGGCAGATACGCAGTATTTT
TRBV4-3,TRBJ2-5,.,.,CASSQEWGETQYF,TGCGCCAGCAGCCAAGAATGGGGGGAGACCCAGTACTTC
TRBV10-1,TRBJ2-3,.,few,CASSAQGWKDTQYF,TGCGCCAGCAGTGCACAGGGATGGAAAGATACGCAGTATTTT
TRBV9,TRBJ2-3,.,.,CASSVDPTTYTDTQYF,TGTGCCAGCAGCGTAGATCCGACTACCTACACAGATACGCAGTATTTT
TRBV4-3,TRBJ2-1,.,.,CASSPLSGELNEQFF,TGCGCCAGCAGCCCCTTATCCGGGGAGTTAAATGAGCAGTTCTTC
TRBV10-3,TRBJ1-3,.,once,CATRRDDSGNTIYF,TGTGCCACCCGCAGGGATGACTCTGGAAACACCATATATTTT
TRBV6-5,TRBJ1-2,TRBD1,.,CASRGTGANYGYTF,TGTGCCAGCAGGGGAACAGGGGCTAACTATGGCTACACCTTC
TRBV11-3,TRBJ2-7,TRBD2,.,CASSLDLTSGLSYEQYF,TGTGCCAGCAGCTTAGATCTGACTAGCGGTCTCTCCTACGAGCAGTACTTC
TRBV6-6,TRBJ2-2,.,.,CASSYSPAKNGELFF,TGTGCCAGCAGTTACTCCCCGGCTAAGAACGGGGAGCTGTTTTTT
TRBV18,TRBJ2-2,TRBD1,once,CASSSLSTGGTQNTGELFF,TGTGCCAGCTCATCGCTAAGTACAGGGGGCACCCAGAACACCGGGGAGCTGTTTTTT
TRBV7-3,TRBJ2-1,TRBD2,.,CASSLNGASGHNEQFF,TGTGCCAGCAGCTTAAACGGGGCTAGCGGCCACAATGAGCAGTTCTTC
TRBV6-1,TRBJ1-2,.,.,CASSVAGTMANYGYTF,TGTGCCAGCAGTGTAGCAGGGACAATGGCTAACTATGGCTACACCTTC
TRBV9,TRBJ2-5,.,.,CASSVTEETQYF,TGTGCCAGCAGCGTAACGGAAGAGACCCAGTACTTC
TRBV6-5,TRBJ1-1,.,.,CASSYFPGEEAFF,TGTGCCAGCAGTTACTTCCCGGGAGAGGAAGCTTTCTTT
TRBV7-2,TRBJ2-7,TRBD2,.,CASSASGPYEQYF,TGTGCCAGCAGCGCTAGCGGGCCCTACGAGCAGTACTTC
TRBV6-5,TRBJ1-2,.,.,CASRTGAGYGYTF,TGTGCCAGCAGGACGGGCGCAGGGTATGGCTACACCTTC
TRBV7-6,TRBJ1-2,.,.,CASSPDRSYGYTF,TGTGCCAGCAGCCCCGACAGGAGCTATGGCTACACCTTC
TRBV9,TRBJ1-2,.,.,CASSLSVGLPYGYTF,TGTGCCAGCAGCCTATCCGTGGGACTTCCCTATGGCTACACCTTC
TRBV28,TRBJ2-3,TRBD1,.,CATRPETGGNTDTQYF,TGTGCCACCCGACCAGAAACAGGGGGTAACACAGATACGCAGTATTTT
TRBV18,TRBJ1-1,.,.,CASSPQAGGEGGNTEAFF,TGTGCCAGCTCACCTCAAGCCGGGGGGGAGGGAGGGAACACTGAAGCTTTCTTT
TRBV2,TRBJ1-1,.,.,CARTTGWNTEAFF,TGTGCCAGGACTACTGGGTGGAACACTGAAGCTTTCTTT
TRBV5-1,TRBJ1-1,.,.,CASSLATGGGLRREAFF,TGCGCCAGCAGCCTGGCTACCGGGGGGGGTTTACGTCGTGAAGCTTTCTTT
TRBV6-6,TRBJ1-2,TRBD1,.,CASSYSQNRGRGYTF,TGTGCCAGCAGTTACTCGCAAAACAGGGGCCGGGGCTACACCTTC
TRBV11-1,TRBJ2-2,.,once,CASSYNTGTNTGELFF,TGTGCCAGCAGCTACAATACAGGGACGAACACCGGGGAGCTGTTTTTT
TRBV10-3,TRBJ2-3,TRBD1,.,CAMKGGEQGATTDTQYF,TGTGCCATGAAAGGTGGAGAACAGGGGGCAACCACAGATACGCAGTATTTT
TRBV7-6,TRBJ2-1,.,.,CASSVAGEQFF,TGTGCCAGCAGCGTGGCTGGTGAGCAGTTCTTC
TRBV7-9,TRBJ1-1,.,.,CASSLETVEAFF,TGTGCCAGCAGCTTAGAGACAGTCGAAGCTTTCTTT
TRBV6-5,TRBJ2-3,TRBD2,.,CATTVGGGEDTQYF,TGTGCCACCACCGTCGGGGGGGGCGAAGATACGCAGTATTTT